This T cell receptor beta chain was sequenced for a study of blood T cell repertoires in COVID-19. Study at large: Sources were T cells, B-cell-depleted T cells, or PBMCs; the material itself was cDNA or gDNA.

How the authors handled the data: By means of reference gene primer amplification, nucleated cell counts were estimated. The repertoire was sequenced with immunoSEQ multiplex PCR; TCRdb's copy has only in-frame clones and lacks some. D and trimming were read from the DNA, whereas the V and J calls and clone size are those reported in that table. The table records under 130,000 clones, approximately 89% of them present only once. Germline V lookup: CDR1 SGHDT, CDR2 YYEEEE. After removal of 4 bases from V and 7 bases from J, the junction contained 12 bases not matched to a gene. The CDR3 loop spans 16 amino acids.

The material sequenced was peripheral blood. The rearrangement uses TRBV5-6 and TRBJ1-5; 9 bases agree with TRBD1. The source is a woman aged 80 or over in a cohort sampled during active COVID-19. CDR3 in DNA: TGTGCCAGCAGCACCGGGGACAGGGCCTTCGGGCAGCCCCAGCATTTT. Residues: CASSTGDRAFGQPQHF.